This record covers a single T cell receptor beta chain. The sample is drawn from a study of T cells expressing NK-cell markers. For each CDR3 protein, TCRdb gives one entry from its re-call of the 5' RACE reads, without DNA. The sample data list under 200,000 distinct CDR3 sequences. This CDR3 contains 16 residues. Looked up from germline, CDR1 is MNHEY and CDR2 is SVGAGI. The chain combines TRBV6-5 with TRBJ2-7; TCRdb reports TRBD1, a call that lacks DNA to check it against. This receptor was obtained from a woman between 18 and 70 years old in good health. Sequencing was performed on blood T cells: a sorted CD56 or NKG2C T cell subset, CD4+ or CD8+ T cells, or bulk PBMC T cells (not recorded which). CDR3 loop: CASSYTTGIGTYEQYF.